Presented here are 15 T cell receptor beta chains from one specimen sequenced in a study of T cells after yellow fever vaccination. From the 5' RACE reads, TCRdb called clonotypes with MiXCR, one entry per CDR3 protein. The repertoire holds under 600,000 distinct CDR3 sequences, roughly 12% seen once, with over 13% in the top ten. Here the sequenced sample was PBMCs, taken on the day of the yellow fever booster vaccination. These receptors originate from a young man who received the YFV17D yellow fever vaccine.

The chain joins TRBV18 to TRBJ2-7, with TRBD1 matching 9 bases. Germline V lookup: CDR1 KGHSH, CDR2 LQKENI. This CDR3 contains 15 residues. After removal of 6 bases from V and 1 base from J, the junction contained 7 bases not matched to a gene. CDR3 nucleotide sequence: TGTGCCAGCTCGAAAACCGGGACAGGGTCCTACGAGCAGTACTTC. This sequence encodes CASSKTGTGSYEQYF.

The chain couples TRBV20-1 to TRBJ2-2; 11 bases map to TRBD2. The CDR3 loop spans 14 amino acids. CDR1 is DFQATT, CDR2 SNEGSKA, per germline (reference sequence). V dropped 3 bases and J dropped 7; count of bases not matched to a gene: 4. The CDR3: CSARGTSGHGELFF. CDR3 nucleotides: TGCAGTGCTAGGGGGACTAGCGGTCACGGGGAGCTGTTTTTT.

This chain uses TRBV21-1 with TRBJ2-7; no DNA check was done on the table's D call, TRBD2. TRBV21-1 is a documented pseudogene. The CDR3 has 16 residues. The CDR3 loop reads CASSKGWISGNEEQYF. DNA of the CDR3: TGTGCCAGCAGCAAAGGATGGATTAGCGGGAATGAAGAGCAGTACTTC.

This clonotype has a handful of counts. V gene TRBV12-3 or TRBV12-4 combines with J gene TRBJ1-3, with 7 bases aligning to TRBD1. V shed 6 bases, J shed 0 bases, and the junction held 5 bases outside the gene matches. There are 15 residues in the CDR3. The CDR3 here is CASSRQGFSGNTIYF. CDR3 coding DNA: TGTGCCAGCAGCAGACAGGGATTCTCTGGAAACACCATATATTTT.

The chain employs TRBV4-3 and TRBJ1-6; D remains unclear. Trimming shortened V by 0 bases and J by 9 bases, and 9 bases separated the two germline ends. The germline gives CDR1 LGHNA, CDR2 YSLEER. The CDR3 is 14 residues long. The CDR3 nucleotides read TGCGCCAGCAGCCAAGAACGGAGAGGTTCACCCCTCCACTTT. Translation: CASSQERRGSPLHF.

This clonotype showed up just a few times. The chain employs TRBV19 and TRBJ2-7; D is tentatively TRBD1 or TRBD2 (5 bases each). Germline V CDR1 and CDR2: LNHDA, SQIVND (reference sequence). The V end was cut by 0 bases, the J end by 2 bases, with 14 bases between. This CDR3 has 16 amino acids. The CDR3 spells CASSIDGGASTYEQYF. DNA for the CDR3: TGTGCCAGTAGTATAGATGGGGGAGCCTCAACCTACGAGCAGTACTTC. Together with reference TRBV19 and TRBJ2-7, the CDR3 gives the full variable domain: DGGITQSPKYLFRKEGQNVTLSCEQNLNHDAMYWYRQDPGQGLRLIYYSQIVNDFQKGDIAEGYSVSREKKESFPLTVTSAQKNPTAFYLCASSIDGGASTYEQYFGPGTRLTVT.

The chain combines TRBV28 with TRBJ2-3; 7 positions match TRBD2. The CDR3 runs 16 residues. Germline values: CDR1 MDHEN, CDR2 SYDVKM. The trim removed 4 bases at V and 0 bases at J, leaving 7 bases unmatched. The CDR3 DNA follows: TGTGCCAGCAGTTCTCTAGCGGAGTCTAGCACAGATACGCAGTATTTT. Its protein is CASSSLAESSTDTQYF.

This chain links TRBV12-3 or TRBV12-4 with TRBJ2-2, with a weak D call TRBD2 (5 bases). V was clipped by 3 bases and J by 2 bases, with 7 bases between them. CDR3 length: 14 residues. The CDR3 nucleotides read TGTGCCAGCAGTTTTAGCGAAAACACCGGGGAGCTGTTTTTT. As protein: CASSFSENTGELFF.

V and J are TRBV20-1 and TRBJ2-7; TRBD2 might be the D (5 bases). V was clipped by 5 bases and J by 1 base, with 21 bases between them. CDR1 and CDR2 from the germline V gene are DFQATT and SNEGSKA (reference sequence). The length of the CDR3 is 16 residues. The CDR3 DNA follows: TGCAGTGCTCATAGCGAGAGGAGATCGGGATCCTACGAGCAGTACTTC. Translating it yields CSAHSERRSGSYEQYF.

This rearrangement joins TRBV24-1 to TRBJ1-2; D gene uncertain. V was shortened by 0 bases and J by 2 bases, with 6 bases between the two germline ends. Germline CDR1 reads KGHDR; CDR2 reads SFDVKD. The CDR3 runs to 14 residues. The CDR3 coding sequence is TGTGCCACCAGTGATTTGACACACAACTATGGCTACACCTTC. This gives the protein CATSDLTHNYGYTF.

This clonotype was observed at least ten times. This sequence joins TRBV7-9 and TRBJ2-5, with D perhaps TRBD2 (5 bases). V was shortened by 0 bases and J by 6 bases, with 8 bases between the two germline ends. The CDR3 runs to 13 residues. Germline lookup yields CDR1 SEHNR and CDR2 FQNEAQ (reference sequence). The CDR3 loop reads CASSLAGEKTQYF. The DNA of the CDR3 is TGTGCCAGCAGCTTAGCGGGAGAAAAGACCCAGTACTTC.

The chain links TRBV20-1 to TRBJ1-6; 9 nucleotides line up with TRBD1. After removal of 1 base from V and 11 bases from J, the junction contained 9 bases not matched to a gene. Germline values: CDR1 DFQATT, CDR2 SNEGSKA (reference sequence). The CDR3 loop spans 15 amino acids. The DNA for the CDR3 is TGCAGTGCTAGAGTTCCGGGACAGGGTCAAGCACCCCTCCACTTT. This translates into CSARVPGQGQAPLHF.

A few counts support this clonotype. The rearrangement uses TRBV7-2 and TRBJ2-1; D is unclear. This CDR3 contains 12 residues. Trimming removed 8 bases from V and 6 bases from J, with 11 bases in between. Germline V CDR1 and CDR2: SGHTA, FQGNSA. CDR3 DNA sequence: TGTGCCAGCTCGACCCCTCCCAATGAGCAGTTCTTC. Its protein product is CASSTPPNEQFF.

CDR3 coding DNA: TGCAGTGGGATGAGGCCCAGCTCCTACGAGCAGTACTTC. Its protein product is CSGMRPSSYEQYF. V is TRBV20-1 and J is TRBJ2-7; D is undetermined. The germline V and J ends were trimmed by 7 bases and 0 bases, with 13 bases remaining between them. The CDR3 runs to 13 residues. Germline-derived CDR1 and CDR2 are DFQATT and SNEGSKA (reference sequence).

This clonotype has more than one count but fewer than ten. The gene calls are TRBV4-3 and TRBJ2-7; 9 nucleotides align to TRBD2. Germline lookup yields CDR1 LGHNA and CDR2 YSLEER. J gave up 3 bases and V 1 base, and 4 bases lay outside the gene matches. The CDR3 consists of 15 residues. The chain's CDR3 is CASSQGAGGIYEQYF. The CDR3 DNA reads TGCGCCAGCAGCCAAGGAGCGGGGGGTATCTACGAGCAGTACTTC.